The rows below give T cell receptor beta chains drawn from one sample of a study of T cell responses to AZD1222 COVID-19 vaccine. Profiling relied on immunoSEQ multiplex PCR, and the TCRdb table lists in-frame clones only, not all of them. This sample has 100,000 or so clones, with 75% to 90% found just once. The sequencing here drew on peripheral blood, taken 28 days after the second AZD1222 dose. These receptors were taken from an adult who received the AZD1222 COVID-19 vaccine. Both conserved end residues are part of each CDR3. D genes are given only for firm matches. Clone size is shown for a subset of rows, as once, few, many or a class of expanded clone.

v_gene: TRBV19
len: 13
abundance: NA
d_gene: NA
j_gene: TRBJ2-6
CDR3aa: CASGTSGANVLTF
CDR3nt: TGTGCCAGTGGGACCTCTGGGGCCAACGTCCTGACTTTC

v_gene: TRBV7-2
len: 14
abundance: NA
d_gene: TRBD1
j_gene: TRBJ1-4
CDR3aa: CASSLDRGIEKLFF
CDR3nt: TGTGCCAGCAGCTTAGACAGGGGAATAGAAAAACTGTTTTTT

v_gene: TRBV7-8
len: 13
abundance: NA
d_gene: NA
j_gene: TRBJ2-3
CDR3aa: CASSLPASDTQYF
CDR3nt: TGTGCCAGCAGCTTGCCGGCTTCAGATACGCAGTATTTT

v_gene: TRBV14
len: 13
abundance: NA
d_gene: NA
j_gene: TRBJ1-5
CDR3aa: CASKRTSNQPQHF
CDR3nt: TGTGCCAGCAAACGAACAAGCAATCAGCCCCAGCATTTT

v_gene: TRBV28
len: 13
abundance: NA
d_gene: NA
j_gene: TRBJ1-1
CDR3aa: CASSLSGDTEAFF
CDR3nt: TGTGCCAGCAGTTTATCCGGTGACACTGAAGCTTTCTTT

v_gene: TRBV28
len: 16
abundance: NA
d_gene: TRBD2
j_gene: TRBJ2-4
CDR3aa: CASSFGLAGWKNIQYF
CDR3nt: TGTGCCAGCAGTTTTGGACTAGCGGGATGGAAAAACATTCAGTACTTC

v_gene: TRBV18
len: 15
abundance: few
d_gene: TRBD1
j_gene: TRBJ1-1
CDR3aa: CASSRAQGRGTEAFF
CDR3nt: TGTGCCAGCTCACGGGCACAGGGGCGGGGTACTGAAGCTTTCTTT

v_gene: TRBV7-9
len: 18
abundance: NA
d_gene: NA
j_gene: TRBJ1-2
CDR3aa: CASSFEQVVNSVDYGYTF
CDR3nt: TGTGCCAGCAGCTTCGAACAGGTTGTAAATTCGGTGGACTATGGCTACACCTTC

v_gene: TRBV27
len: 15
abundance: NA
d_gene: TRBD1
j_gene: TRBJ1-5
CDR3aa: CASSAGTGGNQPQHF
CDR3nt: TGTGCCAGCAGCGCCGGGACAGGTGGCAATCAGCCCCAGCATTTT

v_gene: TRBV2
len: 13
abundance: NA
d_gene: NA
j_gene: TRBJ1-4
CDR3aa: CASSGQGGEKLFF
CDR3nt: TGTGCCAGCAGTGGGCAGGGAGGTGAAAAACTGTTTTTT

v_gene: TRBV5-6
len: 17
abundance: NA
d_gene: NA
j_gene: TRBJ1-6
CDR3aa: CASGTQGPSSYNSPLHF
CDR3nt: TGTGCCAGCGGTACACAGGGTCCGAGCTCCTATAATTCACCCCTCCACTTT

v_gene: TRBV7-2
len: 16
abundance: NA
d_gene: NA
j_gene: TRBJ2-2
CDR3aa: CASSLSSGVSTGELFF
CDR3nt: TGTGCCAGCAGCTTATCGTCGGGAGTAAGCACCGGGGAGCTGTTTTTT

v_gene: TRBV30
len: 14
abundance: NA
d_gene: NA
j_gene: TRBJ1-3
CDR3aa: CAWSADGPGNTIYF
CDR3nt: TGTGCCTGGAGCGCCGACGGGCCTGGAAACACCATATATTTT

v_gene: TRBV7-2
len: 14
abundance: NA
d_gene: NA
j_gene: TRBJ2-7
CDR3aa: CASSLGKGAYEQYF
CDR3nt: TGTGCCAGCAGCTTAGGAAAAGGGGCCTACGAGCAGTACTTC

v_gene: TRBV7-2
len: 17
abundance: once
d_gene: TRBD2
j_gene: TRBJ2-5
CDR3aa: CASSLTGLAGGQETQYF
CDR3nt: TGTGCCAGCAGCCTCACCGGACTAGCGGGAGGCCAAGAGACCCAGTACTTC

v_gene: TRBV15
len: 11
abundance: NA
d_gene: NA
j_gene: TRBJ1-1
CDR3aa: CATRQGPEAFF
CDR3nt: TGTGCCACCAGACAGGGCCCTGAAGCTTTCTTT

v_gene: TRBV5-1
len: 18
abundance: NA
d_gene: NA
j_gene: TRBJ2-5
CDR3aa: CASSLKADLLRTEETQYF
CDR3nt: TGCGCCAGCAGCTTGAAAGCGGACCTACTAAGGACGGAAGAGACCCAGTACTTC

v_gene: TRBV5-1
len: 14
abundance: NA
d_gene: NA
j_gene: TRBJ2-7
CDR3aa: CASSTGALSYEQYF
CDR3nt: TGCGCCAGCAGCACGGGGGCCCTCTCCTACGAGCAGTACTTC

v_gene: TRBV5-1
len: 13
abundance: NA
d_gene: NA
j_gene: TRBJ2-5
CDR3aa: CASASDSGETQYF
CDR3nt: TGCGCCAGCGCTAGCGACTCCGGGGAGACCCAGTACTTC

v_gene: TRBV2
len: 17
abundance: NA
d_gene: NA
j_gene: TRBJ2-5
CDR3aa: CASSEAGRALHKETQYF
CDR3nt: TGTGCCAGCAGTGAAGCAGGCAGGGCCTTACATAAAGAGACCCAGTACTTC

v_gene: TRBV5-1
len: 17
abundance: NA
d_gene: NA
j_gene: TRBJ2-7
CDR3aa: CASSLANTRRSSYEQYF
CDR3nt: TGCGCCAGCAGCTTGGCCAATACTAGGCGGAGCTCCTACGAGCAGTACTTC

v_gene: TRBV5-1
len: 15
abundance: NA
d_gene: TRBD2
j_gene: TRBJ2-7
CDR3aa: CASSRGTSESYEQYF
CDR3nt: TGCGCCAGCAGTCGCGGGACTAGCGAGTCCTACGAGCAGTACTTC

v_gene: TRBV12-3/TRBV12-4
len: 11
abundance: NA
d_gene: NA
j_gene: TRBJ2-5
CDR3aa: CASSFGQTQYF
CDR3nt: TGTGCCAGCAGTTTTGGACAGACCCAGTACTTC

v_gene: TRBV10-2
len: 14
abundance: NA
d_gene: TRBD2
j_gene: TRBJ2-7
CDR3aa: CASNIAGSSYEQYF
CDR3nt: TGCGCCAGCAACATAGCGGGGTCCTCCTACGAGCAGTACTTC

v_gene: TRBV28
len: 14
abundance: NA
d_gene: TRBD1
j_gene: TRBJ1-2
CDR3aa: CASSWDRVNYGYTF
CDR3nt: TGTGCCAGCAGTTGGGACAGGGTAAACTATGGCTACACCTTC

v_gene: TRBV29-1
len: 11
abundance: NA
d_gene: NA
j_gene: TRBJ1-1
CDR3aa: CSVNMAQRAFF
CDR3nt: TGCAGCGTCAATATGGCGCAAAGAGCTTTCTTT

v_gene: TRBV29-1
len: 13
abundance: NA
d_gene: NA
j_gene: TRBJ2-4
CDR3aa: CSVQLTGQNIQYF
CDR3nt: TGCAGCGTTCAACTGACAGGACAAAACATTCAGTACTTC

v_gene: TRBV29-1
len: 11
abundance: NA
d_gene: NA
j_gene: TRBJ2-7
CDR3aa: CSVRRGDEQYF
CDR3nt: TGCAGCGTTCGGAGGGGGGACGAGCAGTACTTC

v_gene: TRBV28
len: 13
abundance: few
d_gene: NA
j_gene: TRBJ1-2
CDR3aa: CASSLRRLPGYTF
CDR3nt: TGTGCCAGCAGTTTACGGCGCCTGCCTGGCTACACCTTC

v_gene: TRBV7-2
len: 15
abundance: NA
d_gene: NA
j_gene: TRBJ2-1
CDR3aa: CASSLDGRDYNEQFF
CDR3nt: TGTGCCAGCAGCTTAGATGGGCGGGATTACAATGAGCAGTTCTTC

v_gene: TRBV5-1
len: 14
abundance: NA
d_gene: NA
j_gene: TRBJ2-1
CDR3aa: CASSSGQSYNEQFF
CDR3nt: TGCGCCAGCAGCAGCGGACAGTCCTACAATGAGCAGTTCTTC

v_gene: TRBV15
len: 13
abundance: NA
d_gene: NA
j_gene: TRBJ2-5
CDR3aa: CATSRDEGETQYF
CDR3nt: TGTGCCACCAGCAGAGATGAGGGAGAGACCCAGTACTTC

v_gene: TRBV28
len: 12
abundance: NA
d_gene: NA
j_gene: TRBJ1-2
CDR3aa: CASGAPNYGYTF
CDR3nt: TGTGCCAGCGGGGCCCCTAACTATGGCTACACCTTC

v_gene: TRBV7-9
len: 13
abundance: few
d_gene: TRBD1
j_gene: TRBJ2-7
CDR3aa: CASSYDRAYEQYF
CDR3nt: TGTGCCAGCAGCTACGACAGGGCCTACGAGCAGTACTTC

v_gene: TRBV13
len: 18
abundance: NA
d_gene: NA
j_gene: TRBJ1-2
CDR3aa: CASTEAGRVLGGNYGYTF
CDR3nt: TGTGCCAGCACCGAGGCGGGAAGGGTTCTTGGAGGTAACTATGGCTACACCTTC

v_gene: TRBV10-3
len: 16
abundance: NA
d_gene: NA
j_gene: TRBJ1-1
CDR3aa: CAISESSGARGTEAFF
CDR3nt: TGTGCCATCAGTGAGTCCTCAGGAGCCCGGGGCACTGAAGCTTTCTTT

v_gene: TRBV7-8
len: 17
abundance: NA
d_gene: NA
j_gene: TRBJ1-5
CDR3aa: CASSLVRRGATNQPQHF
CDR3nt: TGTGCCAGCAGCTTAGTTCGGCGGGGTGCAACCAATCAGCCCCAGCATTTT

v_gene: TRBV27
len: 15
abundance: NA
d_gene: NA
j_gene: TRBJ1-5
CDR3aa: CASRDGHLIYGPQHF
CDR3nt: TGTGCCAGCAGGGATGGACATCTCATTTATGGGCCCCAGCATTTT

v_gene: TRBV3-1/TRBV3-2
len: 15
abundance: few
d_gene: TRBD1
j_gene: TRBJ1-1
CDR3aa: CASRQGDSRFTEAFF
CDR3nt: TGTGCCAGCAGACAAGGGGACAGTAGGTTCACTGAAGCTTTCTTT

v_gene: TRBV28
len: 15
abundance: once
d_gene: TRBD1
j_gene: TRBJ1-5
CDR3aa: CASSLAGGAGQPQHF
CDR3nt: TGTGCCAGCAGTTTGGCAGGGGGCGCGGGACAGCCCCAGCATTTT

v_gene: TRBV18
len: 13
abundance: NA
d_gene: TRBD2
j_gene: TRBJ2-7
CDR3aa: CASFRSGGYEQYF
CDR3nt: TGTGCCAGTTTCCGGTCGGGGGGCTACGAGCAGTACTTC

v_gene: TRBV2
len: 17
abundance: NA
d_gene: NA
j_gene: TRBJ1-6
CDR3aa: CASSANLVSSYNSPLHF
CDR3nt: TGTGCCAGCAGCGCGAACCTTGTAAGCTCCTATAATTCACCCCTCCACTTT

v_gene: TRBV18
len: 11
abundance: once
d_gene: NA
j_gene: TRBJ2-5
CDR3aa: CASSTKETQYF
CDR3nt: TGTGCCAGCTCCACTAAGGAGACCCAGTACTTC

v_gene: TRBV27
len: 14
abundance: NA
d_gene: NA
j_gene: TRBJ2-1
CDR3aa: CASNVGLASNEQFF
CDR3nt: TGTGCCAGCAATGTTGGGCTAGCGAGTAATGAGCAGTTCTTC

v_gene: TRBV11-2
len: 13
abundance: NA
d_gene: NA
j_gene: TRBJ2-1
CDR3aa: CASRLEPGTGQFF
CDR3nt: TGTGCCAGCAGGCTTGAGCCCGGGACGGGGCAGTTCTTC

v_gene: TRBV6-5
len: 15
abundance: NA
d_gene: TRBD1
j_gene: TRBJ2-2
CDR3aa: CASKGQGSSTGELFF
CDR3nt: TGTGCCAGCAAAGGACAGGGGAGTTCCACCGGGGAGCTGTTTTTT

v_gene: TRBV27
len: 15
abundance: NA
d_gene: NA
j_gene: TRBJ1-5
CDR3aa: CASSFKGDGNQPQHF
CDR3nt: TGTGCCAGCAGTTTCAAAGGGGACGGCAATCAGCCCCAGCATTTT

v_gene: TRBV5-5
len: 15
abundance: NA
d_gene: NA
j_gene: TRBJ2-1
CDR3aa: CASSLSGSSYNEQFF
CDR3nt: TGTGCCAGCAGCCTTAGCGGAAGCTCCTACAATGAGCAGTTCTTC

v_gene: TRBV7-3
len: 13
abundance: NA
d_gene: NA
j_gene: TRBJ1-1
CDR3aa: CASSAWTKAEAFF
CDR3nt: TGTGCCAGCAGCGCCTGGACAAAGGCTGAAGCTTTCTTT

v_gene: TRBV5-1
len: 13
abundance: NA
d_gene: NA
j_gene: TRBJ2-7
CDR3aa: CASSPGALYEQYF
CDR3nt: TGCGCCAGCAGCCCTGGGGCGTTATACGAGCAGTACTTC